This T cell receptor beta chain is from a study of shared clonotypes between healthy human individuals. The split of CD4+ cells yielded CD45RA+ naive and CD45RA-negative memory subsets. V lost 4 bases and J lost 5, with 13 bases in between. The CDR3 consists of 14 residues. Germline V gives CDR1 SGHRS, CDR2 YFSETQ. Libraries were prepared by immunoSEQ multiplex PCR; TCRdb keeps only in-frame clonotypes and omits some of them. There are 2,500,000 or so clones in the sample; approximately 94% occur only once, and 0.11% to 0.15% lies in the top ten. Sample: naive CD4+ T cells sorted from blood. Subset reported: CD45RA+ positively selected. The receptor was derived from a man aged 18 to 30 in good health. This chain links TRBV5-1 with TRBJ2-1; D is perhaps TRBD1 (6 bases). The CDR3 nucleotides are TGCGCCAGCAGCGCCTGGACAGCTAACAATGAGCAGTTCTTC. This encodes CASSAWTANNEQFF.